This T cell receptor (beta chain) was captured by sequencing in a study of control samples from healthy donors and cancer patients. Sequenced by immunoSEQ multiplex PCR; TCRdb stores in-frame clones only, minus some. The sample includes 75,000 to 95,000 clones, about nine tenths of them seen just once. The CDR3 sequence is 17 residues long. Trimming removed 4 bases at V and 2 bases at J, with 18 bases between. Germline CDR1 and CDR2: KGHSH and LQKENI. The TCR was taken from a woman aged 18-30 years in good health. The chain has TRBV18 and TRBJ2-1; a weak D match, TRBD1 (6 bases). The material sequenced was blood. CDR3 amino acids: CASSLTTGVAPYNEQFF. In nucleotides, the CDR3 is TGTGCCAGCTCACTGACGACAGGAGTCGCACCCTACAATGAGCAGTTCTTC.